This section outlines one T cell receptor (beta chain) sequence together with its context. The germline gives CDR1 ENHRY, CDR2 SYGVKD. Trimming stripped 6 bases from V and 11 bases from J, with 16 bases between. The CDR3 totals 12 residues. Here immunoSEQ multiplex PCR was the method, and the copy in TCRdb shows in-frame clones only, minus some. The top ten hold about 0.13% of the sample, which has some 2,100,000 clones, roughly 95% seen once. This sample is part of a study of shared clonotypes between healthy human individuals. The sample consisted of naive CD4+ T cells sorted from blood. Sample subset: CD45RA+ positively selected. This receptor was taken from a man between 18 and 29 years old in good health. The chain has TRBV10-3 and TRBJ2-5; D unclear. Written as DNA, the CDR3 is TGTGCCATCAGAGCCCCCGGCCTCCTTCAGTACTTC. Translated: CAIRAPGLLQYF.